A selection of T cell receptor beta chains follows, all from one sample in a study of shared clonotypes between healthy human individuals. The table came from immunoSEQ multiplex PCR; TCRdb's copy has only in-frame clones and leaves some out. The repertoire holds roughly 650,000 clones, with 97% as singletons. Input material: naive CD4+ T cells sorted from blood. Receptors originate from a woman aged 30 to 39 in good health. Both conserved end residues are part of each CDR3. D genes are given only for firm matches. Some rows mark clone size as missing; the rest say once, few, many or name a class of expanded clone.

d_call	v_call	clone_size	j_call	cdr3_aa	cdr3_nt
.	TRBV5-6	.	TRBJ2-7	CASSLVTDYEQYF	TGTGCCAGCAGCTTGGTGACGGACTACGAGCAGTACTTC
.	TRBV2	.	TRBJ2-7	CASSHTFLNYEQYF	TGTGCCAGCAGTCACACCTTCTTAAACTACGAGCAGTACTTC
TRBD1	TRBV6-1	.	TRBJ2-7	CASSELYRGREQYF	TGTGCCAGCAGTGAATTGTACAGGGGGCGCGAGCAGTACTTC
.	TRBV5-1	.	TRBJ2-5	CASSPQGWETQYF	TGCGCCAGCAGCCCGCAAGGGTGGGAGACCCAGTACTTC
.	TRBV7-9	.	TRBJ1-1	CASSFRAEAFF	TGTGCCAGCAGCTTCCGGGCCGAAGCTTTCTTT
.	TRBV7-9	.	TRBJ1-1	CASYKERAFF	TGTGCCAGCTATAAGGAGAGGGCTTTCTTT
.	TRBV2	.	TRBJ2-7	CASLPRSPSYEQYF	TGTGCCAGCCTCCCCCGCAGCCCCTCCTACGAGCAGTACTTC
TRBD1	TRBV6-1	.	TRBJ2-7	CASRRTGSNEQYF	TGTGCCAGCAGGAGGACAGGGTCGAACGAGCAGTACTTC
.	TRBV28	.	TRBJ1-1	CASSFTGRNTEAFF	TGTGCCAGCAGTTTTACAGGGCGAAACACTGAAGCTTTCTTT
.	TRBV15	.	TRBJ2-1	CATSRDSYEQFF	TGTGCCACCAGCAGAGACTCTTATGAGCAGTTCTTC
.	TRBV28	.	TRBJ1-4	CAITYRAGEKLFF	TGTGCCATAACCTACAGGGCTGGGGAAAAACTGTTTTTT
.	TRBV5-4	once	TRBJ2-7	CASSPNARGISYEQYF	TGTGCCAGCAGCCCCAACGCCAGGGGAATTTCCTACGAGCAGTACTTC
TRBD1	TRBV7-2	.	TRBJ2-3	CASSHGTGRVDTQYF	TGTGCCAGCAGCCACGGGACAGGTCGGGTAGATACGCAGTATTTT
.	TRBV5-6	.	TRBJ1-1	CASSLGLENTEAFF	TGTGCCAGCAGCTTGGGGCTGGAGAACACTGAAGCTTTCTTT
.	TRBV7-9	.	TRBJ2-7	CASSRGVNNYEQYF	TGTGCCAGCAGCAGGGGGGTTAACAACTACGAGCAGTACTTC
.	TRBV30	.	TRBJ1-4	CAWTGPGGEKLFF	TGTGCCTGGACGGGACCGGGAGGTGAAAAACTGTTTTTT
.	TRBV18	.	TRBJ2-2	CASHHLKLARNTGELFF	TGTGCCAGCCATCACCTCAAGCTAGCGAGAAACACCGGGGAGCTGTTTTTT
TRBD2	TRBV4-2	.	TRBJ2-1	CASSQNTGGYNEQFF	TGTGCCAGCAGCCAAAATACGGGGGGGTACAATGAGCAGTTCTTC